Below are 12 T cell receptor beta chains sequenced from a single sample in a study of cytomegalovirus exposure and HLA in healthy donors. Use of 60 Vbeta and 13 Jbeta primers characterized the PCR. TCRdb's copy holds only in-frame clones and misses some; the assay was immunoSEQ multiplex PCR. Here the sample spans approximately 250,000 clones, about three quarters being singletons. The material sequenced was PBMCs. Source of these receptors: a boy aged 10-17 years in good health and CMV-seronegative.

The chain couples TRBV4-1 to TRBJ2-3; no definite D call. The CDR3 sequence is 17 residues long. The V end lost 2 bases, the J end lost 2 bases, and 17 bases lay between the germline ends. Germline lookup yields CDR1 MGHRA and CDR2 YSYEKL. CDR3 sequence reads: CASSQHEFSPDTDTQYF. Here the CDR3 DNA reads TGCGCCAGCAGCCAACACGAATTTTCCCCAGACACAGATACGCAGTATTTT.

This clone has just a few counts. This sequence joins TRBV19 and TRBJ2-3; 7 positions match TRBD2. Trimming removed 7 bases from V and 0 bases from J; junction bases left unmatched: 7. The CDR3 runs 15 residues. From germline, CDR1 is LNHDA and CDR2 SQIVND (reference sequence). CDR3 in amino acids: CASNGGSGSTDTQYF. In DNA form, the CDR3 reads TGTGCCAGTAACGGCGGGAGTGGGAGCACAGATACGCAGTATTTT.

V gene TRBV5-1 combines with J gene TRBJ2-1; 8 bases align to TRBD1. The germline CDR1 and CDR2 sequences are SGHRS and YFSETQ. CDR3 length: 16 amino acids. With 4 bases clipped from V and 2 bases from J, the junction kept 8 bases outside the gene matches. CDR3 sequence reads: CASSPDGTGTYNEQFF. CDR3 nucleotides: TGCGCCAGCAGCCCCGACGGGACAGGCACCTACAATGAGCAGTTCTTC.

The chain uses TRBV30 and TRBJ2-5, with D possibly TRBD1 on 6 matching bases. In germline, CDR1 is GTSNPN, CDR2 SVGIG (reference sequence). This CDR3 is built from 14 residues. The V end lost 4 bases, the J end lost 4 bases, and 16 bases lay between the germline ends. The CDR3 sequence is CAWIATQGIETQYF. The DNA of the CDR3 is TGTGCCTGGATCGCTACTCAGGGGATAGAGACCCAGTACTTC.

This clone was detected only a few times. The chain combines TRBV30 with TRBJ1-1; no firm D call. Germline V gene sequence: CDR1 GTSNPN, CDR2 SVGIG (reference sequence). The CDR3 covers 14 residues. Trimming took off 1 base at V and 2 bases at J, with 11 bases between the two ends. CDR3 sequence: CAWSEIQENTEAFF. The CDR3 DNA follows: TGTGCCTGGAGTGAAATTCAGGAAAACACTGAAGCTTTCTTT.

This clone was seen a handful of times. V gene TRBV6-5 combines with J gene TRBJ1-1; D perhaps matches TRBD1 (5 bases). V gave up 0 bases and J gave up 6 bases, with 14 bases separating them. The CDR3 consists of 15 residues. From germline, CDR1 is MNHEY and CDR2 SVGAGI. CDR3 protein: CASSYSAGSGPEAFF. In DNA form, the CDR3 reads TGTGCCAGCAGTTACTCGGCAGGGTCAGGACCTGAAGCTTTCTTT.

DNA for the CDR3: TGTGCCAGCAGCTTCAGGGACTCTGGGATAGCCAAAAACATTCAGTACTTC. It encodes CASSFRDSGIAKNIQYF. J is TRBJ2-4 and V is TRBV11-3; D may be TRBD2 (6 bases). The germline V gene has CDR1 SGHNT and CDR2 YENEEA. There are 17 residues in the CDR3. The V end lost 3 bases, the J end lost 0 bases, and 15 bases lay between the germline ends. The full variable domain, its missing parts supplied by reference TRBV11-3 and TRBJ2-4, is EAGVVQSPRYKIIEKKQPVAFWCNPISGHNTLYWYLQNLGQGPELLIRYENEEAVDDSQLPKDRFSAERLKGVDSTLKIQPAELGDSAVYLCASSFRDSGIAKNIQYFGAGTRLSVL.

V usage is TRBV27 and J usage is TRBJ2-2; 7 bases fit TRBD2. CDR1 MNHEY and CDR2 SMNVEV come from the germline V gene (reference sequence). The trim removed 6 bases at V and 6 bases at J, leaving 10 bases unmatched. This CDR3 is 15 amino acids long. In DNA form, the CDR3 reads TGTGCCAGCAGCATCCAAAGACTAGCCCCCGGGGAGCTGTTTTTT. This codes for CASSIQRLAPGELFF.

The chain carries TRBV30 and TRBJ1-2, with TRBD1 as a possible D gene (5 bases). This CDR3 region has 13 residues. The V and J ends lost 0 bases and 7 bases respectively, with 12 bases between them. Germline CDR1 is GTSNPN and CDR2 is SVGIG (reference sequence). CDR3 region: CAWSVLGEGGYTF. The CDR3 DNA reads TGTGCCTGGAGTGTACTGGGGGAGGGTGGCTACACCTTC.

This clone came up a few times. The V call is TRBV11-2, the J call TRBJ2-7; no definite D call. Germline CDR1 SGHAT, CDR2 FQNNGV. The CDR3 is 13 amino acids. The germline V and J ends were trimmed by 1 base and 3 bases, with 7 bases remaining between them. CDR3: CASSLGSYYEQYF. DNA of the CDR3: TGTGCCAGCAGCTTAGGCAGTTACTACGAGCAGTACTTC.

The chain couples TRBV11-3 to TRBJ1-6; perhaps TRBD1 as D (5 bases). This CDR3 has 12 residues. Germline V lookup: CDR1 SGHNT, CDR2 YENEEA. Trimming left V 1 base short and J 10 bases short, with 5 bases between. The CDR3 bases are TGTGCCAGCAGCTTAGGGGGCTCACCCCTCCACTTT. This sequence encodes CASSLGGSPLHF. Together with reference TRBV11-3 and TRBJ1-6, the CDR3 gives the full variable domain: EAGVVQSPRYKIIEKKQPVAFWCNPISGHNTLYWYLQNLGQGPELLIRYENEEAVDDSQLPKDRFSAERLKGVDSTLKIQPAELGDSAVYLCASSLGGSPLHFGNGTRLTVT.

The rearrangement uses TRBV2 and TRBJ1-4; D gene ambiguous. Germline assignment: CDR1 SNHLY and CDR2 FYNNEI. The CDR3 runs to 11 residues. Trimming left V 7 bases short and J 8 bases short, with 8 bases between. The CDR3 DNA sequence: TGTGCCAGCACCGCGCGGGAAAAACTGTTTTTT. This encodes CASTAREKLFF.